This T cell receptor beta chain originates from a study of OX40 agonist ivuxolimab in advanced cancers. The study, taken as a whole, reports: The study found among the lowest clonal expansion in partial responders at 0.1-3.0 mg/kg. In the 0.1 to 3.0 mg/kg range, CD4+ and CD8+ blood T cells had expanded clonally by week 6. The expanded peripheral T cells' antigen specificity was not determined.

Blood samples were obtained at baseline, cycle 4 day 1, and cycle 7 day 1. The table came from immunoSEQ multiplex PCR; TCRdb's copy has only in-frame clones and leaves some out. Of about 70,000 clones listed, 80% to 90% were seen once; the top ten hold 0.85% to 1%. About this clone itself: Its antigen is unknown.

CDR3 size: 14 residues. Germline V CDR1 and CDR2: SEHNR, FQNEAQ (reference sequence). V gave up 3 bases and J gave up 8 bases, with 13 bases separating them. The chain links TRBV7-9 to TRBJ1-4; TRBD1 might be the D (6 bases). The input for sequencing was CD4+ or CD8+ T cells sorted from blood, taken in a trial of the OX40 agonist ivuxolimab. This sequence originates from an adult with an advanced solid tumor such as melanoma, head and neck, liver or kidney cancer. This CDR3 is CASSFDRLAEKLFF. CDR3 DNA: TGTGCCAGCAGCTTTGACAGGCTGGCCGAAAAACTGTTTTTT.